This is a list of T cell receptor beta chains from one sample in a study of T-cell memory formation after mild COVID-19. TCRdb re-called the 5' RACE reads through MiXCR, storing one row per CDR3 protein. Among 250,000 to 300,000 distinct CDR3 sequences listed, more than 15% were seen once. The sequenced material came from PBMCs or a T cell subset sorted from them (not recorded which). Every receptor here comes from a man aged 18 to 29 who had mild COVID-19 (a few samples of this study predate the infection). Cell type and time point are not known. The CDR3 runs from the conserved cysteine through the conserved F or W. Fields, in order: V gene, D gene, clone size, J gene, CDR3 protein, CDR3 DNA. The D gene is left open where the match is weak. Clone size appears in some rows only: once, few, many, or a class for an expanded clone.

>TRBV5-1|TRBD2|NA|TRBJ2-2
CASSELAGGLSGELFF
TGCGCCAGCAGCGAACTCGCGGGGGGTTTATCCGGGGAGCTGTTTTTT
>TRBV5-6|NA|NA|TRBJ2-5
CASSTFTRETQYF
TGTGCCAGCAGCACCTTCACTCGAGAGACCCAGTACTTC
>TRBV4-2|TRBD1|NA|TRBJ1-1
CASSRGGAGTGSEAFF
TGTGCCAGCAGCCGGGGGGGGGCCGGGACAGGGAGTGAAGCTTTCTTT
>TRBV5-1|NA|few|TRBJ2-3
CASSLEAGASTDTQYF
TGCGCCAGCAGCTTGGAGGCAGGTGCTAGCACAGATACGCAGTATTTT
>TRBV6-6|NA|NA|TRBJ1-2
CASKEAGDANYGYTF
TGTGCCAGCAAGGAGGCAGGGGACGCTAACTATGGCTACACCTTC
>TRBV7-3|NA|few|TRBJ1-1
CASSEQGFGTEAFF
TGTGCCAGCAGCGAACAGGGATTTGGCACTGAAGCTTTCTTT
>TRBV20-1|TRBD1|few|TRBJ2-7
CSAWDRARPYEQYF
TGCAGTGCTTGGGACAGGGCACGTCCCTACGAGCAGTACTTC
>TRBV6-2/TRBV6-3|TRBD2|NA|TRBJ2-5
CASSWTSGGGETQYF
TGTGCCAGCAGTTGGACTAGCGGGGGAGGGGAGACCCAGTACTTC
>TRBV10-3|NA|many|TRBJ2-6
CAISESKSPGPSDVLTF
TGTGCCATCAGTGAGTCGAAGTCGCCAGGCCCCTCGGACGTCCTGACTTTC
>TRBV7-9|TRBD2|NA|TRBJ2-3
CASSSSGGAVADTQYF
TGTGCCAGCAGCTCTAGCGGGGGGGCCGTGGCAGATACGCAGTATTTT
>TRBV7-9|NA|few|TRBJ2-5
CASSLSAGWGTQYF
TGTGCCAGCAGCTTATCGGCGGGCTGGGGGACCCAGTACTTC
>TRBV5-1|NA|many|TRBJ2-5
CASSLDRAETQYF
TGCGCCAGCAGCTTGGACAGGGCGGAGACCCAGTACTTC
>TRBV6-5|NA|NA|TRBJ1-2
CASSLRGNEYFNYGYTF
TGTGCCAGCAGTCTCCGGGGAAACGAATATTTTAACTATGGCTACACCTTC
>TRBV19|NA|many|TRBJ1-3
CASSTLDSSGNTIYF
TGTGCCAGTAGTACACTCGACAGTTCTGGAAACACCATATATTTT
>TRBV4-3|NA|NA|TRBJ2-1
CASSNNRGIHEQFF
TGCGCCAGCAGCAACAACCGGGGCATACATGAGCAGTTCTTC
>TRBV12-3/TRBV12-4|NA|NA|TRBJ1-5
CASSLGGGYSNQPQHF
TGTGCCAGCAGTTTAGGTGGGGGGTATAGCAATCAGCCCCAGCATTTT
>TRBV18|NA|NA|TRBJ2-5
CASSTRQEKETQYF
TGTGCCAGCTCTACCCGACAGGAGAAAGAGACCCAGTACTTC
>TRBV6-5|NA|few|TRBJ1-2
CASRNPENGYTF
TGTGCCAGCAGAAATCCGGAAAATGGCTACACCTTC
>TRBV4-1|NA|few|TRBJ2-1
CASSQGVGLDEQFF
TGCGCCAGCAGCCAAGGAGTAGGGTTGGATGAGCAGTTCTTC
>TRBV4-3|NA|few|TRBJ1-6
CASSQDTGRDSPLHF
TGCGCCAGCAGCCAAGATACAGGGAGGGATTCACCCCTCCACTTT
>TRBV7-2|TRBD1|NA|TRBJ1-6
CASSLVGTGVNSPLHF
TGTGCCAGCAGCTTAGTAGGCACAGGGGTTAATTCACCCCTCCACTTT
>TRBV4-2|NA|NA|TRBJ2-5
CASSQDQLWTRDQETQYF
TGTGCCAGCAGCCAAGATCAACTCTGGACTCGCGATCAAGAGACCCAGTACTTC
>TRBV5-6|TRBD2|many|TRBJ2-2
CASSLRRLAGQLSTGELFF
TGTGCCAGCAGCTTGCGGCGTCTAGCGGGGCAACTATCCACCGGGGAGCTGTTTTTT
>TRBV29-1|NA|few|TRBJ2-1
CSGAGGLLGNEQFF
TGCAGCGGAGCCGGGGGGCTCTTAGGCAATGAGCAGTTCTTC
>TRBV7-9|NA|few|TRBJ1-5
CASSATGPQPQHF
TGTGCCAGCAGCGCGACAGGACCTCAGCCCCAGCATTTT
>TRBV12-3/TRBV12-4|NA|few|TRBJ2-7
CASSLGTAGYEQYF
TGTGCCAGCAGTTTAGGCACAGCAGGCTACGAGCAGTACTTC
>TRBV7-8|NA|many|TRBJ2-5
CASSLGYRQTQYF
TGTGCCAGCAGCTTAGGATATAGACAGACCCAGTACTTC
>TRBV4-1|NA|NA|TRBJ2-2
CASSQVGARGRGELFF
TGCGCCAGCAGCCAAGTCGGGGCCAGGGGTCGCGGGGAGCTGTTTTTT
>TRBV6-2/TRBV6-3|TRBD1|few|TRBJ2-1
CASRFLKGQGANEQFF
TGTGCCAGCAGATTTCTTAAGGGACAGGGGGCGAATGAGCAGTTCTTC
>TRBV7-2|NA|NA|TRBJ2-5
CASSPEVGMETQYF
TGTGCCAGCAGCCCCGAAGTGGGGATGGAGACCCAGTACTTC
>TRBV12-3/TRBV12-4|NA|NA|TRBJ2-4
CASSLQGRTHF
TGTGCCAGCAGTTTACAGGGGAGGACGCACTTC
>TRBV11-2|TRBD2|few|TRBJ2-1
CASSLYGTSGSSSYNEQFF
TGTGCCAGCAGCTTATACGGGACTAGCGGGAGCAGCTCCTACAATGAGCAGTTCTTC
>TRBV4-1|NA|NA|TRBJ2-6
CASSQYWAGSGANVLTF
TGCGCCAGCAGCCAATATTGGGCAGGATCTGGGGCCAACGTCCTGACTTTC
>TRBV7-9|TRBD2|many|TRBJ2-5
CASSSGVSGGQETQYF
TGTGCCAGCAGCTCCGGGGTTAGCGGGGGACAAGAGACCCAGTACTTC
>TRBV3-1|NA|NA|TRBJ2-4
CASSHTGKGLAKNIQYF
TGTGCCAGCAGCCACACCGGGAAGGGATTAGCCAAAAACATTCAGTACTTC
>TRBV20-1|NA|few|TRBJ2-5
CSAGDLGEKTQYF
TGCAGTGCTGGGGACCTAGGGGAAAAGACCCAGTACTTC